This TCR beta chain appears in the sequencing data of a study of blood T cell repertoires in COVID-19. The protocol was immunoSEQ multiplex PCR, while the TCRdb copy is restricted to in-frame clones and leaves out a portion. The profile covers around 170,000 clones, with more than 80% appearing a single time and approximately 2.9% taken by the ten largest. Material: peripheral blood. This receptor was taken from a man aged 55 to 70 with acute or convalescent COVID-19.

CDR3 bases: TGTGCCAGCAGCTTAGCGAGGCAGGGGGTAAATTCACCCCTCCACTTT. Protein sequence: CASSLARQGVNSPLHF. The chain employs TRBV7-2 and TRBJ1-6; TRBD1 matches 7 bases. The CDR3 length is 16 residues. From germline, CDR1 is SGHTA and CDR2 FQGNSA. The V and J ends lost 0 bases and 7 bases, in that order; junction bases with no gene match: 6. Using reference TRBV7-2 and TRBJ1-6 for the parts outside the CDR3, the full variable domain is GAGVSQSPSNKVTEKGKDVELRCDPISGHTALYWYRQSLGQGLEFLIYFQGNSAPDKSGLPSDRFSAERTGGSVSTLTIQRTQQEDSAVYLCASSLARQGVNSPLHFGNGTRLTVT.